The rows below give T cell receptor beta chains drawn from one sample of a study of blood T cell repertoires in COVID-19. TCRdb's table, derived via immunoSEQ multiplex PCR, lists solely in-frame clones and lacks some. The sample holds some 240,000 clones; about 90% are singletons and the top ten take around 7.8%. The sample consisted of peripheral blood. These receptors were obtained from a man aged 60 to 75 who had recovered from COVID-19. Both conserved end residues are part of each CDR3. A D gene is named only where the DNA matches it firmly. Some rows have no size entry. The others give once, few or many, or a class for an expanded clone.

TRBD2	TRBJ2-7	TRBV5-4	-	CASSLGGSGGINYEQYF
-	TRBJ2-3	TRBV5-6	-	CASSLVAQGAHVGTDTQYF
-	TRBJ2-1	TRBV9	-	CASSVVRNGEQFF
TRBD1	TRBJ1-6	TRBV27	-	CASSFAPGGWDSPLHF
-	TRBJ1-1	TRBV5-4	-	CASSLHPTGYGLITEAFF
-	TRBJ2-1	TRBV7-9	-	CASSLAQTRHNEQFF
TRBD1	TRBJ1-2	TRBV13	-	CASSLYKGQGARGYGYTF
-	TRBJ1-2	TRBV2	medium-sized	CASSEYGGLDGYTF
TRBD2	TRBJ2-3	TRBV9	-	CASCPGLATDTQYF
-	TRBJ1-5	TRBV20-1	-	CSASGARGLYSNQPQHF
-	TRBJ2-1	TRBV20-1	-	CSALPYNEQFF
TRBD1	TRBJ2-2	TRBV6-4	-	CASSSPGQGTGELFF
TRBD1	TRBJ1-3	TRBV19	many	CASGKGQGNTIYF
TRBD1	TRBJ1-3	TRBV7-2	-	CASSSDRGGNTIYF
-	TRBJ1-1	TRBV19	-	CASSIIQGTEAFF
-	TRBJ2-3	TRBV7-9	-	CASSLYTRDTQYF
-	TRBJ2-1	TRBV24-1	-	CATSDPGGPAFF
-	TRBJ2-3	TRBV2	-	CASSVSFTDTQYF
-	TRBJ2-3	TRBV5-4	-	CASSLAGYTQYF
-	TRBJ1-1	TRBV18	-	CASSPRDTSTEAFF
-	TRBJ1-2	TRBV11-2	-	CASSSPPTDPNNYGYTF
TRBD1	TRBJ1-2	TRBV10-2	few	CASSPGQGGYSGYTF
TRBD2	TRBJ2-3	TRBV4-1	-	CASSHLRSGGSTDTQYF
TRBD1	TRBJ1-3	TRBV4-1	-	CASSHPTGDGNTIYF
-	TRBJ2-2	TRBV11-2	-	CASSPQGGWTGELFF
-	TRBJ2-7	TRBV5-4	many	CASSLFGVSEQYF
TRBD1	TRBJ2-4	TRBV3-1/TRBV3-2	-	CASSPRTGKAKNIQYF
TRBD1	TRBJ2-2	TRBV5-1	-	CASNLGDRGGTGELFF
TRBD1	TRBJ2-7	TRBV19	-	CASSSDRGLSSYEQYF
-	TRBJ2-5	TRBV7-5	-	CARRFGTSGGSGRYF
-	TRBJ1-3	TRBV6-6	-	CASSFLNTIYF
-	TRBJ2-3	TRBV15	-	CATSSSPTGSPTDTQYF